The 5 T cell receptor beta chains given below trace back to one sample, sequenced in a study of immune evolution from preneoplasia to lung adenocarcinoma (dated by TCRdb to the early 2020s). The library relied on the immunoSEQ multiplex PCR assay. In TCRdb, the immuneACCESS table is reduced to in-frame sequences with V and J assigned. These tables do not hold every clone; where another copy was compared, an unresolved V gene accounts for under half, and the others remain unexplained. The sample includes fewer than 7,000 clones, with roughly three quarters observed a single time. Jointly, the top ten make up approximately 12% of the sample. Sequencing was carried out using FFPE minimally invasive lung adenocarcinoma tissue. The sample's cell subset or site, from its label and the paper: micro-invasive lung adenocarcinoma (MIA). The receptor set was obtained from a person aged 70 to 79 with lung adenocarcinoma.

The rearrangement links TRBV7-3 to TRBJ2-3; the D is unclear. The CDR3 sequence is 12 residues long. The V end lost 2 bases, the J end lost 4 bases, and 4 bases lay between the germline ends. Germline CDR1 and CDR2: SGHTA and FQGTGA. Here the CDR3 DNA reads TGTGCCAGCAGCTTATCGGCAGATACGCAGTATTTT. As protein: CASSLSADTQYF.

The rearrangement links TRBV28 to TRBJ2-3, with 8 bases identical to TRBD2. The trim removed 6 bases at V and 0 bases at J, leaving 8 bases unmatched. Germline lookup yields CDR1 MDHEN and CDR2 SYDVKM. This CDR3 contains 16 residues. CDR3 region: CASSSSTSGSTDTQYF. The CDR3 DNA sequence: TGTGCCAGCAGCAGCTCCACTAGCGGTAGCACAGATACGCAGTATTTT. The entire variable domain, with the rest obtained from reference TRBV28 and TRBJ2-3, is as follows: DVKVTQSSRYLVKRTGEKVFLECVQDMDHENMFWYRQDPGLGLRLIYFSYDVKMKEKGDIPEGYSVSREKKERFSLILESASTNQTSMYLCASSSSTSGSTDTQYFGPGTRLTVL.

The V call is TRBV27, the J call TRBJ1-2; 11 positions match TRBD1. CDR1 is MNHEY, CDR2 SMNVEV, per germline (reference sequence). The CDR3 is made up of 15 amino acids. With 4 bases clipped from V and 5 bases from J, the junction kept 6 bases outside the gene matches. The CDR3 region is CASSSGTGGIYGYTF. The DNA for the CDR3 is TGTGCCAGCAGTTCCGGGACAGGGGGTATTTATGGCTACACCTTC.

The V gene is TRBV23-1, the J gene TRBJ2-1; 11 positions match TRBD2. TRBV23-1 belongs to the ORF category, with a function that is uncertain. V shed 0 bases and J 0 bases; nucleotides not matched to a gene: 4. The length of the CDR3 is 18 residues. The CDR3 DNA is TGCGCCAGCAGTCAATCAGTCCTAGCGGGGGGCTCCTACAATGAGCAGTTCTTC. Amino acid sequence: CASSQSVLAGGSYNEQFF.

This rearrangement joins TRBV19 to TRBJ2-4; possible D gene TRBD1, 5 bases. CDR3 length equals 15 residues. In germline, CDR1 is LNHDA, CDR2 SQIVND (reference sequence). The V gene lost 3 bases and the J gene lost 4 bases, with 13 bases spanning the gap. CDR3 residues: CASSMGDSPKNIQYF. Written as DNA, the CDR3 is TGTGCCAGTAGTATGGGCGACAGTCCTAAAAACATTCAGTACTTC.